These 17 T cell receptor beta chains were sequenced from one sample in a study of blood T cell repertoires in COVID-19. Only in-frame clones appear in the TCRdb table, and some are missing; sequencing was by immunoSEQ multiplex PCR. Altogether about 210,000 clones are present, roughly four fifths being singletons, with the ten largest covering approximately 12%. The specimen was peripheral blood. All receptors come from a middle-aged woman with acute or convalescent COVID-19.

The chain has TRBV7-8 and TRBJ2-1; no clear D. This CDR3 is 13 amino acids long. Trimming took off 2 bases at V and 3 bases at J, with 5 bases between the two ends. Germline V CDR1 and CDR2: SGHVS, FQNEAQ. Here the CDR3 reads CASSLTDYNEQFF. The CDR3, as DNA: TGTGCCAGCAGCTTAACAGACTACAATGAGCAGTTCTTC.

This clone occurred a few times. It is unclear where the CDR3 begins or ends on the DNA, so no DNA is shown, and the CDR3 is as TCRdb lists it. The chain is built from TRBV3-1 (or the pseudogene TRBV3-2) and TRBJ2-7; the table's TRBD2 call for D was not verified on the DNA. From its first to its last residue, the CDR3 has 16 amino acids. Germline V gene data show CDR1 as LGHDT and CDR2 as YNNKEL (reference sequence). This CDR3 is CASSDFRGGREDEQYF.

This clone was counted a single time. The gene calls are TRBV20-1 and TRBJ1-1, with D unclear. Germline V gene lookup returns CDR1 DFQATT and CDR2 SNEGSKA (reference sequence). CDR3 length equals 11 residues. The V end lost 1 base, the J end lost 7 bases, and 7 bases lay between the germline ends. CDR3 coding DNA: TGCAGTGCTAGAGTAAGACATGAAGCTTTCTTT. Protein product: CSARVRHEAFF.

This clone was picked up a small number of times. The chain's CDR3 is CASSTPGTRTYEQYF. CDR3 coding DNA: TGTGCCAGCAGCACCCCGGGGACTAGGACCTACGAGCAGTACTTC. This chain joins TRBV27 and TRBJ2-7, with TRBD2 matching over 8 bases. V shed 6 bases, J shed 2 bases, and the junction held 9 bases outside the gene matches. The CDR3 length is 15 residues. The V gene's germline CDR1 is MNHEY and CDR2 SMNVEV (reference sequence).

The chain recombines TRBV2 with TRBJ1-2; D not certain. V was shortened by 2 bases and J by 7 bases, with 8 bases between the two germline ends. The CDR3 length is 12 residues. The germline V gene has CDR1 SNHLY and CDR2 FYNNEI. Written as DNA, the CDR3 is TGTGCCAGCAGTGAAACGGCTAGTGGCTACACCTTC. The encoded protein is CASSETASGYTF.

This chain links TRBV24-1 with TRBJ2-1; perhaps TRBD2 as D (6 bases). Germline V gene data show CDR1 as KGHDR and CDR2 as SFDVKD. The CDR3 has 14 residues. Trimming shortened V by 3 bases and J by 8 bases, and 13 bases separated the two germline ends. CDR3 sequence reads: CATSDLNWGDEQFF. The CDR3 DNA reads as TGTGCCACCAGTGATCTGAATTGGGGGGATGAGCAGTTCTTC.

The chain combines TRBV29-1 with TRBJ2-3; TRBD1 matches at 12 bases. CDR3 length: 17 amino acids. Germline lookup yields CDR1 SQVTM and CDR2 ANQGSEA. Germline trimming cut 6 bases from V and 0 bases from J; bases unmatched to any gene: 10. The CDR3 here is CSVPRGDRGLSTDTQYF. In DNA form, the CDR3 reads TGCAGCGTCCCAAGGGGGGACAGGGGGCTTAGCACAGATACGCAGTATTTT.

V is TRBV7-9 and J is TRBJ1-4; 8 bases are a match to TRBD1. V was pared by 4 bases and J by 8 bases, with 15 bases of the junction left unmatched. CDR1 and CDR2 (germline): SEHNR, FQNEAQ (reference sequence). The CDR3 length is 17 residues. CDR3 sequence (DNA): TGTGCCAGCAGCTCACCGGGACAGGAGTACATCAGGGAAAAACTGTTTTTT. Its translation is CASSSPGQEYIREKLFF.

This chain uses TRBV19 with TRBJ1-5, with TRBD1 matching over 8 bases. This CDR3 contains 16 residues. V shed 0 bases, J shed 4 bases, and the junction held 5 bases outside the gene matches. Germline assignment: CDR1 LNHDA and CDR2 SQIVND (reference sequence). In nucleotides, the CDR3 is TGTGCCAGTAGTATAGATCGTACAGGGGGTAATCAGCCCCAGCATTTT. Its protein is CASSIDRTGGNQPQHF.

CDR3 nucleotides: TGTGCCAGCAGCTACGGGACTAGCGGACCCGGTGATGAGCAGTTCTTC. It codes for CASSYGTSGPGDEQFF. The chain recombines TRBV11-1 with TRBJ2-1, with 11 bases lining up with TRBD2. After removal of 4 bases from V and 8 bases from J, the junction contained 10 bases not matched to a gene. The CDR3 spans 16 residues. The germline gives CDR1 SGHAT, CDR2 FQDESV (reference sequence).

This chain joins TRBV2 and TRBJ2-1; 8 bases align to TRBD1. The CDR3 contains 15 residues. Losses at the gene ends were 6 bases for V and 3 bases for J; bases not matched to a gene: 7. The germline V gene has CDR1 SNHLY and CDR2 FYNNEI. DNA for the CDR3: TGTGCCAGCAGCGTGGACAGGGCGGGCTACAATGAGCAGTTCTTC. Its translation is CASSVDRAGYNEQFF.

The chain combines TRBV6-2 or TRBV6-3 with TRBJ1-2; TRBD1 aligns across 7 bases. This CDR3 has 15 residues. The ends lost 6 bases at V and 4 bases at J; junction bases unmatched: 11. Germline CDR1 MNHEY, CDR2 SVGEGT. CDR3 sequence (DNA): TGTGCCAGCAGCCTTCTGGACAGGCAAGTCTATGGCTACACCTTC. It is translated as CASSLLDRQVYGYTF.

The CDR3 bases are TGTGCCAGCAGCCCCGTGAGCGGGGGTGTTACGCAGTATTTT. Amino acid sequence: CASSPVSGGVTQYF. The chain joins TRBV3-1 (or the pseudogene TRBV3-2) to TRBJ2-3, with 8 bases identical to TRBD2. The CDR3 has 14 residues. From germline, CDR1 is LGHDT and CDR2 YNNKEL (reference sequence). V was clipped by 4 bases and J by 8 bases; unmatched bases: 8.

The chain joins TRBV4-1 to TRBJ1-2; D possibly corresponds to TRBD1 (5 bases). The germline gives CDR1 MGHRA, CDR2 YSYEKL. V gave up 1 base and J gave up 0 bases, with 9 bases separating them. The CDR3 has 15 residues. Here the CDR3 reads CASSQVAGPNYGYTF. The CDR3 DNA is TGCGCCAGCAGCCAAGTTGCAGGGCCTAACTATGGCTACACCTTC.

This rearrangement joins TRBV7-8 to TRBJ2-1; TRBD2 matches at 9 bases. The CDR3 is 15 residues long. J gave up 0 bases and V 7 bases, and 4 bases lay outside the gene matches. Germline loops: CDR1 SGHVS, CDR2 FQNEAQ. Here the CDR3 DNA reads TGTGCCAGCATCTCAGCGGGAGGCTCCTACAATGAGCAGTTCTTC. It is translated as CASISAGGSYNEQFF.

The CDR3 DNA follows: TGTGCCAGTAGTATAGATCCAGGGAAGGGCACTGAAGCTTTCTTT. It translates to CASSIDPGKGTEAFF. The chain is built from TRBV19 and TRBJ1-1, with a tentative D call TRBD1 (5 bases). The CDR3 loop spans 15 amino acids. The germline gives CDR1 LNHDA, CDR2 SQIVND (reference sequence). Trimming took off 0 bases at V and 4 bases at J, with 12 bases between the two ends.

V and J are TRBV10-2 and TRBJ2-1; 12 bases match TRBD2. Losses at the gene ends were 8 bases for V and 10 bases for J; bases not matched to a gene: 9. Germline V gives CDR1 WSHSY, CDR2 SAAADI. CDR3 length equals 14 residues. The CDR3 DNA sequence: TGCGCCAGCCGACGGCTAGCGGGGGGGCAGGAGCAGTTCTTC. Amino acids: CASRRLAGGQEQFF.